Below, 23 T cell receptor beta chains from the same sample are listed, as sequenced in a study of cytomegalovirus exposure and HLA in healthy donors. The table came from immunoSEQ multiplex PCR; TCRdb's copy has only in-frame clones and leaves some out. The data hold about 270,000 clones, with approximately 83% observed a single time. Sequenced sample: PBMCs. The receptors originated from a woman aged 18-35 years in good health and CMV-seronegative.

This chain connects TRBV10-3 to TRBJ1-2; TRBD1 agrees at 7 bases. Germline-derived CDR1 and CDR2 are ENHRY and SYGVKD. The trim removed 7 bases at V and 4 bases at J, leaving 9 bases unmatched. The CDR3 length is 14 residues. The CDR3 region has the DNA TGTGCCATCAATCGGGACAGTAGAGGCTATGGCTACACCTTC. As protein: CAINRDSRGYGYTF.

This chain uses TRBV9 with TRBJ2-1, with 7 bases matching TRBD1. J gave up 2 bases and V 7 bases, and 9 bases lay outside the gene matches. Germline-derived CDR1 and CDR2 are SGDLS and YYNGEE. This CDR3 spans 15 amino acids. The CDR3 DNA reads TGTGCCAGCGGAGGAGCCGGGACAGCCTACAATGAGCAGTTCTTC. It encodes CASGGAGTAYNEQFF.

The chain joins TRBV2 to TRBJ2-2, with D uncertain. Deletions cut 3 bases from V and 6 bases from J, with 11 bases between. The length of the CDR3 is 14 residues. Looked up from germline, CDR1 is SNHLY and CDR2 is FYNNEI. The CDR3 DNA is TGTGCCAGCAGTGATCAGGTTTTGGCCGGGGAGCTGTTTTTT. This translates into CASSDQVLAGELFF.

This clone was recorded only once. The chain is built from TRBV2 and TRBJ2-6; D remains ambiguous. Germline CDR1 is SNHLY and CDR2 is FYNNEI. The CDR3 has 16 amino acids. V lost 6 bases to trimming and J lost 4 bases, with 16 bases between them. The CDR3 coding sequence is TGTGCCAGCAGCCGGAGTACTCGTAGCGGGGCCAACGTCCTGACTTTC. Translated, it gives CASSRSTRSGANVLTF. The entire variable domain, with the rest obtained from reference TRBV2 and TRBJ2-6, is as follows: EPEVTQTPSHQVTQMGQEVILRCVPISNHLYFYWYRQILGQKVEFLVSFYNNEISEKSEIFDDQFSVERPDGSNFTLKIRSTKLEDSAMYFCASSRSTRSGANVLTFGAGSRLTVL.

V and J are TRBV28 and TRBJ2-1; weak D call: TRBD1 (6 bases). V gave up 6 bases and J gave up 5 bases, with 20 bases separating them. The germline gives CDR1 MDHEN, CDR2 SYDVKM. This CDR3 has 16 residues. CDR3 sequence (DNA): TGTGCCAGCAGAGGATCAGGGGCTCGGGGTAACAATGAGCAGTTCTTC. As protein: CASRGSGARGNNEQFF.

Regarding this clone: This specimen includes other DNA sequences encoding the same CDR3. The chain recombines TRBV5-1 with TRBJ2-1; 10 bases are a match to TRBD2. Germline V gene sequence: CDR1 SGHRS, CDR2 YFSETQ. This CDR3 spans 15 amino acids. Germline trimming cut 0 bases from V and 6 bases from J; bases unmatched to any gene: 3. The CDR3 protein is CASSLAASGGNEQFF. CDR3 DNA: TGCGCCAGCAGCTTGGCTGCTAGCGGGGGCAATGAGCAGTTCTTC.

Here the CDR3 DNA reads TGCGCCAGCAGCGAAAATACAGGGGGCGCATACTATGGCTACACCTTC. This codes for CASSENTGGAYYGYTF. The V and J genes are TRBV5-1 and TRBJ1-2, with 9 bases identical to TRBD1. V was clipped by 4 bases and J by 3 bases; unmatched bases: 10. CDR3 size: 16 residues. The germline CDR1 and CDR2 sequences are SGHRS and YFSETQ.

The chain carries TRBV25-1 and TRBJ2-5; TRBD1 is a possible D gene (5 bases). Germline V lookup: CDR1 MGHDK, CDR2 SYGVNS. The CDR3 is 16 residues long. Trimming pared 1 base from V and 5 bases from J, leaving 17 bases between. The CDR3 DNA reads as TGTGCCAGCAGTGAATCCCCTCAGGGCTCGCGGGAGACCCAGTACTTC. Translation gives CASSESPQGSRETQYF.

This rearrangement joins TRBV29-1 to TRBJ2-3, with 10 bases identical to TRBD2. CDR1 and CDR2 (germline): SQVTM, ANQGSEA. This CDR3 has 14 amino acids. V gave up 7 bases and J gave up 4 bases; unmatched junction bases: 8. CDR3 sequence: CSGILAGEPDTQYF. The DNA of the CDR3 is TGCAGCGGGATCCTAGCGGGAGAGCCAGATACGCAGTATTTT.

This rearrangement joins TRBV19 to TRBJ2-7; TRBD2 matches at 7 bases. CDR1 is LNHDA, CDR2 SQIVND, per germline (reference sequence). The ends lost 4 bases at V and 0 bases at J; junction bases unmatched: 3. The CDR3 is 14 residues long. The CDR3 DNA follows: TGTGCCAGTAGTACTAGCGGTAGCTCCTACGAGCAGTACTTC. Translating gives CASSTSGSSYEQYF.

The gene calls are TRBV2 and TRBJ2-3; 10 bases are a match to TRBD2. The CDR3 length is 16 residues. Germline V gene sequence: CDR1 SNHLY, CDR2 FYNNEI. After removal of 5 bases from V and 0 bases from J, the junction contained 5 bases not matched to a gene. CDR3 region: CASSQLAGYSTDTQYF. CDR3 nucleotide sequence: TGTGCCAGCAGTCAACTAGCGGGGTACAGCACAGATACGCAGTATTTT.

This rearrangement joins TRBV6-5 to TRBJ1-5, with 8 positions matching TRBD1. Looked up from germline, CDR1 is MNHEY and CDR2 is SVGAGI. The junction had 4 bases not matched to a gene; V was cut back by 5 bases and J by 1 base. This CDR3 has 15 amino acids. This CDR3 is CASSRQGMSNQPQHF. The DNA for the CDR3 is TGTGCCAGCAGTCGACAGGGGATGAGCAATCAGCCCCAGCATTTT.

The chain combines TRBV7-2 with TRBJ1-1; 9 bases align to TRBD1. CDR3 length: 18 amino acids. Germline trimming cut 5 bases from V and 4 bases from J; bases unmatched to any gene: 17. CDR1 is SGHTA, CDR2 FQGNSA, per germline. The CDR3 sequence: CASSVPGTGSPKGTEAFF. The CDR3 DNA follows: TGTGCCAGCAGCGTACCCGGGACAGGGAGTCCGAAGGGCACTGAAGCTTTCTTT.

V is TRBV27 and J is TRBJ1-1, with a tentative D call TRBD1 (5 bases). Germline CDR1 and CDR2: MNHEY and SMNVEV (reference sequence). V shed 2 bases and J shed 2 bases, with 15 bases lying between them. CDR3 length equals 16 residues. DNA of the CDR3: TGTGCCAGCAGTTTAGGCCGGGGGATGGAAAACACTGAAGCTTTCTTT. This sequence encodes CASSLGRGMENTEAFF.

The gene calls are TRBV9 and TRBJ2-1; 10 bases are shared with TRBD2. The CDR3 contains 17 residues. In germline, CDR1 is SGDLS, CDR2 YYNGEE. J was trimmed by 7 bases and V by 0 bases; bases with no gene match: 10. CDR3 nucleotides: TGTGCCAGCAGCGTAGCGAGAACTAGCGGGACGAGGAATGAGCAGTTCTTC. Its translation is CASSVARTSGTRNEQFF.

The chain recombines TRBV19 with TRBJ2-7; D perhaps matches TRBD2 (6 bases). The CDR3 totals 15 residues. V lost 6 bases and J 3 bases, leaving 18 bases between the germline ends. Germline-derived CDR1 and CDR2 are LNHDA and SQIVND (reference sequence). CDR3 region: CASSSPRGRSYEQYF. In DNA, the CDR3 is TGTGCCAGTAGCAGCCCACGGGGGAGGAGCTACGAGCAGTACTTC.

This rearrangement joins TRBV9 to TRBJ2-7; D might be TRBD2 (6 bases). Germline V gives CDR1 SGDLS, CDR2 YYNGEE. The CDR3 contains 13 residues. The V gene lost 3 bases and the J gene lost 2 bases, with 9 bases spanning the gap. In DNA, the CDR3 is TGTGCCAGCAGCGCCGGGGGAACCTACGAGCAGTACTTC. This translates into CASSAGGTYEQYF. Full variable domain (outside the CDR3, taken from reference TRBV9 and TRBJ2-7): DSGVTQTPKHLITATGQRVTLRCSPRSGDLSVYWYQQSLDQGLQFLIQYYNGEERAKGNILERFSAQQFPDLHSELNLSSLELGDSALYFCASSAGGTYEQYFGPGTRLTVT.

The rearrangement links TRBV28 to TRBJ2-7; TRBD2 agrees at 7 bases. CDR3 length: 14 residues. Looked up from germline, CDR1 is MDHEN and CDR2 is SYDVKM. The J segment lost 0 bases and the V segment lost 6 bases, leaving 5 bases of the junction unmatched. The CDR3 DNA follows: TGTGCCAGCAGCTCTCCTAGCGGCTCCTACGAGCAGTACTTC. Translated: CASSSPSGSYEQYF.

The rearrangement joins TRBV7-9 to TRBJ1-5, with D perhaps TRBD1 (5 bases). Germline V gives CDR1 SEHNR, CDR2 FQNEAQ (reference sequence). The CDR3 is 18 residues long. Between the trimmed V and J ends, which lost 5 bases and 2 bases, there was a span of 22 bases. The CDR3 DNA reads TGTGCCAGCAGCCCGCAGGACGGCCAGGGAGGGGGCAATCAGCCCCAGCATTTT. Residues: CASSPQDGQGGGNQPQHF.

The chain is built from TRBV7-2 and TRBJ2-7; tentative D call: TRBD1 (6 bases). Trimming removed 4 bases from V and 6 bases from J, with 13 bases in between. The length of the CDR3 is 13 residues. From germline, CDR1 is SGHTA and CDR2 FQGNSA. CDR3 protein: CASSSQQGTEQYF. CDR3 DNA: TGTGCCAGCAGCTCCCAACAGGGTACCGAGCAGTACTTC.

The J gene is TRBJ1-2, the V gene TRBV18, with D perhaps matching TRBD1 (5 bases). This CDR3 has 13 amino acids. Trimming pared 3 bases from V and 4 bases from J, leaving 9 bases between. Germline CDR1 reads KGHSH; CDR2 reads LQKENI. The CDR3 DNA sequence: TGTGCCAGCTCACCGACAGACCTCTATGGCTACACCTTC. It is translated as CASSPTDLYGYTF.

The rearrangement joins TRBV4-3 to TRBJ1-4; 7 bases align to TRBD1. Germline CDR1 is LGHNA and CDR2 is YSLEER. The CDR3 is 17 residues long. V lost 3 bases, J lost 4 bases, and 11 bases stayed unmatched. The CDR3 spells CASSHQTTGINNEKLFF. In DNA, the CDR3 is TGCGCCAGCAGCCACCAAACGACAGGGATCAATAATGAAAAACTGTTTTTT.

V gene TRBV11-3 combines with J gene TRBJ2-5; perhaps TRBD2 as D (5 bases). Germline CDR1 is SGHNT and CDR2 is YENEEA. With 5 bases removed from V and 4 bases from J, the gap between germline ends came to 14 bases. The CDR3 runs to 14 residues. CDR3 residues: CASSPNEGRETQYF. CDR3 nucleotide sequence: TGTGCCAGCAGCCCTAACGAAGGGAGAGAGACCCAGTACTTC.